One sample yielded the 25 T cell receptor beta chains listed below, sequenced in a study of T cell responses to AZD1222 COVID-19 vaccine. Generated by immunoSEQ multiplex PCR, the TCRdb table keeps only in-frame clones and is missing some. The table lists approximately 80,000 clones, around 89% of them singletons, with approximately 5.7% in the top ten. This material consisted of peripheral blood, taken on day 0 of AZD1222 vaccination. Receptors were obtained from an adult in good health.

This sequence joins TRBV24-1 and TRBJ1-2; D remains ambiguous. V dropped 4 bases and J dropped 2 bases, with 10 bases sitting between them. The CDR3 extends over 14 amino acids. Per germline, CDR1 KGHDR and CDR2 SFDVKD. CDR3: CATSENSENYGYTF. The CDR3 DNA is TGTGCCACCAGTGAGAACAGCGAGAACTATGGCTACACCTTC.

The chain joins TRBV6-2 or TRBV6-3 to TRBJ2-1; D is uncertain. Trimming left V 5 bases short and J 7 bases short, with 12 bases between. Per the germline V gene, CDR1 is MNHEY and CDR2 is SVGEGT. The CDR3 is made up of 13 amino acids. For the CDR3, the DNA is TGTGCCAGCAGTAGGGTACTTCTAAATGAGCAGTTCTTC. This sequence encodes CASSRVLLNEQFF.

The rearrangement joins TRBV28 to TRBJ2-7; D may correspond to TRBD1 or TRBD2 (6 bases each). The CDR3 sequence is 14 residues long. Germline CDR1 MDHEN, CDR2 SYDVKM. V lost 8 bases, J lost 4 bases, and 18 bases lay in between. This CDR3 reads CASGEVRGRYEQYF. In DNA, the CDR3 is TGTGCCAGCGGGGAAGTAAGGGGGAGGTACGAGCAGTACTTC.

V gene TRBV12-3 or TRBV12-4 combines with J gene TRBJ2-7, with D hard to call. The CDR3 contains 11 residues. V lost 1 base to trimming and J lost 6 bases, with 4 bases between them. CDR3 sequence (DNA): TGTGCCAGCAGTTTAGGGGCCGAGCAGTACTTC. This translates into CASSLGAEQYF.

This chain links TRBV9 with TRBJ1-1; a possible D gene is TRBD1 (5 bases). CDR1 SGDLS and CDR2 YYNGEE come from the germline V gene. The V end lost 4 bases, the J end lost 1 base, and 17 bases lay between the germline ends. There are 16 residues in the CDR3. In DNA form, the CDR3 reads TGTGCCAGCAGCCCCAGTCTTGGGGGAAGGAACACTGAAGCTTTCTTT. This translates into CASSPSLGGRNTEAFF.

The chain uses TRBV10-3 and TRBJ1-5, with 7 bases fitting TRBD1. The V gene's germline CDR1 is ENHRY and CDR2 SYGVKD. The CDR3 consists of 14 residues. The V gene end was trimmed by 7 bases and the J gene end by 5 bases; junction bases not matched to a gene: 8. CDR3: CAINRQGGDQPQHF. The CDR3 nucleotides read TGTGCCATCAACAGACAGGGCGGGGATCAGCCCCAGCATTTT.

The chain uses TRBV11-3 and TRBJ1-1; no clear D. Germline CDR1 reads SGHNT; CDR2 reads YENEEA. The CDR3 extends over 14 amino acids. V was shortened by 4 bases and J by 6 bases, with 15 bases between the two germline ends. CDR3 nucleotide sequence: TGTGCCAGCAGCTCCGACCAGTTACAACCTGAAGCTTTCTTT. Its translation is CASSSDQLQPEAFF.

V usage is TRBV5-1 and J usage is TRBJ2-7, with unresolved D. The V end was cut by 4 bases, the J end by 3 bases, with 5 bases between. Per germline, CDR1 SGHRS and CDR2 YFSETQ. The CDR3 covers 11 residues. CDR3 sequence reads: CASSVSYEQYF. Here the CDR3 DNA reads TGCGCCAGCAGCGTAAGCTACGAGCAGTACTTC.

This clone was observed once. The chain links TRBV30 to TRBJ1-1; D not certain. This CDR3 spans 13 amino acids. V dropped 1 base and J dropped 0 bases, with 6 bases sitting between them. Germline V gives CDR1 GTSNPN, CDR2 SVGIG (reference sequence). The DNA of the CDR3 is TGTGCCTGGAGTGAACTCCTGAACACTGAAGCTTTCTTT. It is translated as CAWSELLNTEAFF.

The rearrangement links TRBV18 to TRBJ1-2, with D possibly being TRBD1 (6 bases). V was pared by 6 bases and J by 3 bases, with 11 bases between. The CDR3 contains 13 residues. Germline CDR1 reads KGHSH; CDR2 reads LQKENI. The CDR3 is CASSPGVDYGYTF. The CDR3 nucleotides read TGTGCCAGCTCCCCAGGGGTGGACTATGGCTACACCTTC.

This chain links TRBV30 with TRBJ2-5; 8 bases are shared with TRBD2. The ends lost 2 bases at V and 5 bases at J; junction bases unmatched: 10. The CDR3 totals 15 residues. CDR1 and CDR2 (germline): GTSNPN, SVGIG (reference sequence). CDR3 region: CAWSSRRGGRETQYF. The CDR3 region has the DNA TGTGCCTGGAGTTCTCGTCGGGGGGGACGGGAGACCCAGTACTTC.

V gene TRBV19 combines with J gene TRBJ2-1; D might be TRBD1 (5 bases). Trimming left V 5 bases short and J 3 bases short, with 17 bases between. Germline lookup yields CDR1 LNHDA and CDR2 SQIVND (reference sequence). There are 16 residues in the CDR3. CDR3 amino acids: CASSPPAGWNYNEQFF. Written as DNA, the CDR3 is TGTGCCAGTAGTCCCCCGGCAGGGTGGAACTACAATGAGCAGTTCTTC.

The CDR3 is CASSDPGSGSYNSPLHF. The CDR3, as DNA: TGTGCCAGCAGCGATCCAGGGTCGGGCTCCTATAATTCACCCCTCCACTTT. The chain recombines TRBV9 with TRBJ1-6; weak D call: TRBD1 (5 bases). This CDR3 is built from 17 residues. V dropped 3 bases and J dropped 0 bases, with 13 bases sitting between them. In germline, CDR1 is SGDLS, CDR2 YYNGEE. Together with reference TRBV9 and TRBJ1-6, the CDR3 gives the full variable domain: DSGVTQTPKHLITATGQRVTLRCSPRSGDLSVYWYQQSLDQGLQFLIQYYNGEERAKGNILERFSAQQFPDLHSELNLSSLELGDSALYFCASSDPGSGSYNSPLHFGNGTRLTVT.

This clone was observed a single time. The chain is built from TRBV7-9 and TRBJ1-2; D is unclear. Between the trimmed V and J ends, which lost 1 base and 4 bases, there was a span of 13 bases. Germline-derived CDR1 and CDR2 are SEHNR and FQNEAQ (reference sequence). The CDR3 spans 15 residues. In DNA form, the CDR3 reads TGTGCCAGCAGCTTAGAAGCAGCAACCCTCTATGGCTACACCTTC. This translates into CASSLEAATLYGYTF.

CDR3 sequence (DNA): TGTGCCAGCAGCTTAGCGTTACCAAGCAAAGCTTTCTTT. Its protein is CASSLALPSKAFF. The chain carries TRBV11-2 and TRBJ1-1; D unclear. The length of the CDR3 is 13 residues. Trimming shortened V by 1 base and J by 9 bases, and 12 bases separated the two germline ends. From germline, CDR1 is SGHAT and CDR2 FQNNGV.

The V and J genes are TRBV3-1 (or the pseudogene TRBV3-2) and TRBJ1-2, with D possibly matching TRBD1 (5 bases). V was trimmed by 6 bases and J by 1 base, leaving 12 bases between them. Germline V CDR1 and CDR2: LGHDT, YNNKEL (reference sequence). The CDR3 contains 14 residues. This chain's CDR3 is CASRWSGVNYGYTF. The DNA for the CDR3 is TGTGCCAGCAGATGGTCGGGGGTTAACTATGGCTACACCTTC.

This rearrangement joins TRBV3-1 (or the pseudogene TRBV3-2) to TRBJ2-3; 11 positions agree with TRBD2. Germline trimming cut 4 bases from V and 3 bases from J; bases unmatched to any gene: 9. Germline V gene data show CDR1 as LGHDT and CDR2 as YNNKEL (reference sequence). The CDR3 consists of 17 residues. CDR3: CASSLRLAGRRTDTQYF. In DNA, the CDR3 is TGTGCCAGCAGCCTCCGACTAGCGGGAAGACGTACAGATACGCAGTATTTT.

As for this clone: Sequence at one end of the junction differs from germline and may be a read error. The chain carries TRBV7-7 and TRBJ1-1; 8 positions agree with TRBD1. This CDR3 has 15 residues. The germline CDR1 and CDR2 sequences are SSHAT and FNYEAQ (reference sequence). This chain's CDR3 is CASSPWGTGNTEAFF. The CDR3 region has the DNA TGTGCTAGCAGCCCCTGGGGGACAGGGAACACTGAAGCTTTCTTT.

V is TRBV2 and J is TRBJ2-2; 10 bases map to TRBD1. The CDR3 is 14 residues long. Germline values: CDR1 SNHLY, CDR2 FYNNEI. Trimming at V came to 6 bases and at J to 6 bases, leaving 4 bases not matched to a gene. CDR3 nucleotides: TGTGCCAGCAGCGGACAGGGGGGGTCCGGGGAGCTGTTTTTT. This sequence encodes CASSGQGGSGELFF.

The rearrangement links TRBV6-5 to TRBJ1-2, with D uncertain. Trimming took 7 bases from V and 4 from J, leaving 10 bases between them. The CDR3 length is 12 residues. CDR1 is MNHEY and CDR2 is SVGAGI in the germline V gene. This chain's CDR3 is CASIYSTYGYTF. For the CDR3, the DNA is TGTGCCAGCATATACAGCACCTATGGCTACACCTTC.

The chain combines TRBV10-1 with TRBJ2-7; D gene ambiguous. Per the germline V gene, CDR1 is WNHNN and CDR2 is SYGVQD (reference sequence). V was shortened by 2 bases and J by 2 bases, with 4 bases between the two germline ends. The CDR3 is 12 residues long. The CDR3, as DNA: TGCGCCAGCAGTGAGGTTCCCTACGAGCAGTACTTC. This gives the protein CASSEVPYEQYF.

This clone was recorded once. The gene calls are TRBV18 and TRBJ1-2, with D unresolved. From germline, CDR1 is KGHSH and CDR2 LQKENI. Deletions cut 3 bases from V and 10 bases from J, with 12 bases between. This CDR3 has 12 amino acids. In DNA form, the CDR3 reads TGTGCCAGCTCACCCGAACAAAGCCACTACACCTTC. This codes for CASSPEQSHYTF. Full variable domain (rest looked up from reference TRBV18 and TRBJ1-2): NAGVMQNPRHLVRRRGQEARLRCSPMKGHSHVYWYRQLPEEGLKFMVYLQKENIIDESGMPKERFSAEFPKEGPSILRIQQVVRGDSAAYFCASSPEQSHYTFGSGTRLTVV.

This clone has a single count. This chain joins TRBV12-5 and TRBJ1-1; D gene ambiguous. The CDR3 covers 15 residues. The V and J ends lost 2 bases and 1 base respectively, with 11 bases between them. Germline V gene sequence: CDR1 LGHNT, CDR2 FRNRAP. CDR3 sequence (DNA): TGTGCTAGTGGTTTGTCTTCCCGACAGAACACTGAAGCTTTCTTT. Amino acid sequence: CASGLSSRQNTEAFF.

The DNA for the CDR3 is TGCGCCAGCAGTCAATTATGCTGGAACTACGAGCAGTACTTC. Its translation: CASSQLCWNYEQYF. The rearrangement uses TRBV23-1 and TRBJ2-7; D unclear. TRBV23-1 is assigned to the ORF class and has an uncertain function. The CDR3 contains 14 residues. The V end lost 1 base, the J end lost 3 bases, and 10 bases lay between the germline ends.

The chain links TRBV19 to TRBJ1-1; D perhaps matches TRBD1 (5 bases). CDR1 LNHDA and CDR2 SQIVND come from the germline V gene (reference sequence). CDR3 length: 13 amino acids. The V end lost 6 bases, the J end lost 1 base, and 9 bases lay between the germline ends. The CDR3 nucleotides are TGTGCCAGTAGGGTTGGGGCGAACACTGAAGCTTTCTTT. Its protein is CASRVGANTEAFF.